This is a list of T cell receptor beta chains from one sample in a study of response to subunit inactivated influenza vaccine. In TCRdb, the RT-PCR reads were re-called with MiXCR into one record per CDR3 protein. The data hold around 710,000 distinct CDR3 sequences, with about 15% observed a single time. Sequencing used PBMCs from blood, obtained about 14 days before vaccination. Source of these receptors: a man in his fifties or sixties who received an inactivated influenza vaccine. Both conserved end residues are part of each CDR3. The D gene is left open where the match is weak. Size is omitted from some rows. Given values are once, few, many or a class for expanded clones.

size: .; V: TRBV4-3; D: .; CDR3: CASSQDLIDEQYF
size: few; V: TRBV7-8; D: .; CDR3: CASTLSRGARSPLHF
size: .; V: TRBV12-3/TRBV12-4; D: .; CDR3: CASSLGEHPTMFSGANVLTF
size: .; V: TRBV28; D: TRBD2; CDR3: CASSPPPGGVNEQYF
size: few; V: TRBV7-9; D: TRBD1; CDR3: CASSPPPGQPSYEQYF
size: .; V: TRBV12-3/TRBV12-4; D: .; CDR3: CASSLVQFNNSPLHF
size: .; V: TRBV20-1; D: .; CDR3: CSARGGGTLYNEQFF
size: many; V: TRBV5-1; D: .; CDR3: CASSLRGYREETQYF
size: .; V: TRBV18; D: .; CDR3: CASSPSGTQYEQYF
size: .; V: TRBV4-3; D: .; CDR3: CASSQERTGANVLTF
size: few; V: TRBV15; D: TRBD1; CDR3: CATSRGAGTGLSSPLHF
size: few; V: TRBV9; D: TRBD1; CDR3: CASAQGQRNPGELFF
size: few; V: TRBV24-1; D: .; CDR3: CATSDLLGGNEQFF
size: few; V: TRBV7-7; D: TRBD2; CDR3: CASSVGTSGDTQYF
size: few; V: TRBV2; D: .; CDR3: CASTPGFAEQYF
size: .; V: TRBV6-5; D: TRBD2; CDR3: CASSYGLAGETQYF
size: .; V: TRBV5-1; D: .; CDR3: CASSLVGRPSTDTQYF
size: .; V: TRBV6-1; D: .; CDR3: CARSEQYF
size: .; V: TRBV27; D: TRBD2; CDR3: CASSFSLAGGPYEQYF
size: many; V: TRBV5-6; D: .; CDR3: CASSSLSGPGELFF
size: few; V: TRBV25-1; D: TRBD2; CDR3: CASSGLANQETQYF
size: .; V: TRBV5-6; D: .; CDR3: CASSFEMEQFF
size: few; V: TRBV5-1; D: .; CDR3: CASSLADGANTGELFF
size: .; V: TRBV6-1; D: TRBD2; CDR3: CASSVASGFTDTQYF
size: .; V: TRBV5-6; D: .; CDR3: CASSLDTGTKTGELFF
size: .; V: TRBV11-2; D: .; CDR3: CASSTTLSDTQYF
size: .; V: TRBV15; D: TRBD2; CDR3: CATSRDFAGGLETQYF
size: .; V: TRBV6-1; D: .; CDR3: CASTVGETGELFF
size: .; V: TRBV20-1; D: .; CDR3: CSASLGHTNTGELFF
size: .; V: TRBV15; D: .; CDR3: CATSRDRGGGRSEQYF
size: few; V: TRBV7-1; D: .; CDR3: CASSALPGRRTEAFF
size: few; V: TRBV7-2; D: .; CDR3: CASSPQSRETQYF
size: few; V: TRBV7-8; D: .; CDR3: CASSSARVVSNQPQHF
size: .; V: TRBV19; D: .; CDR3: CASSLPGAGQPQHF
size: .; V: TRBV20-1; D: .; CDR3: CSAREISGNTIYF
size: few; V: TRBV5-6; D: .; CDR3: CASTFGGGNTIYF
size: .; V: TRBV27; D: TRBD2; CDR3: CASRSSGTLGTDTQYF